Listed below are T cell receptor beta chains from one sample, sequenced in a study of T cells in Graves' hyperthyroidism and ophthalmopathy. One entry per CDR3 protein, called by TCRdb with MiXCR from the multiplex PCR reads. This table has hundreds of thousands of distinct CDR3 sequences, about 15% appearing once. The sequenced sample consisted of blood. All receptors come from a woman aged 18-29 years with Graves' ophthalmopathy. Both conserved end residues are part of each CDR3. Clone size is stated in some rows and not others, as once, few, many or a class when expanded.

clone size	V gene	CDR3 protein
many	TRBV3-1	CASSRRADTQYF
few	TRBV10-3	CAISGIPSGEKLFF
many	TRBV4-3	CASSRTADTQYF
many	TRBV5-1	CASSLDGAYNNEQFF
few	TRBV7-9	CASSLVPAGGNTEAFF
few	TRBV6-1	CASEADTDTQYF
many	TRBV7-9	CASSSGDRDQETQYF
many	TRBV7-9	CASSSTEEETQYF
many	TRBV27	CASRRGGGTDTQYF
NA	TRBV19	CASMGGQGETRYGYTF
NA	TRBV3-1	CASSQRQVLPNEQFF
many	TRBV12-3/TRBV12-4	CASSFGQTNTGELFF
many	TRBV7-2	CASSPWGREASMYEQYF
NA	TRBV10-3	CAIGSGDKNTIYF
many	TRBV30	CAWSVLLGQPQHF